The 16 T cell receptor beta chains listed next were all sequenced from one sample in a study of regulatory T cells in long-lasting Graves disease. Construction of the TCR beta libraries employed iRepertoire HTBI primers in conjunction with Arm-PCR of CDR3 regions. One entry per CDR3 protein, called by TCRdb with MiXCR from the multiplex PCR reads. Of about 420,000 distinct CDR3 sequences listed, 16% were seen once; the top ten hold about 23%. Regarding time point: newly diagnosed GD, antithyroid drugs for less than 3 months. Extracted RNA from PBMCs served as the source of the TCR library. These data were also filed under a second study, of T cells in Graves' hyperthyroidism and ophthalmopathy.

The specimen comprised peripheral blood mononuclear cells (PBMCs), sampled at new diagnosis, from a patient treated with antithyroid drugs. These receptors all stem from a woman aged 18-29 years with Graves disease.

The chain couples TRBV27 to TRBJ2-3; weak D call: TRBD2 (6 bases). The CDR3 runs 16 residues. Trimming shortened V by 6 bases and J by 4 bases, and 20 bases separated the two germline ends. The V gene's germline CDR1 is MNHEY and CDR2 SMNVEV (reference sequence). CDR3 nucleotide sequence: TGTGCCAGCAGCTCTACCAACCGGGACTTGGCAGATACGCAGTATTTT. Its protein is CASSSTNRDLADTQYF.

This clonotype was found once. The rearrangement uses TRBV25-1 and TRBJ2-3, with 9 bases lining up with TRBD2. This CDR3 has 14 amino acids. Germline V gene sequence: CDR1 MGHDK, CDR2 SYGVNS. J gave up 4 bases and V 5 bases, and 4 bases lay outside the gene matches. The chain's CDR3 is CASSRLAGADTQYF. CDR3 DNA sequence: TGTGCCAGCAGTCGTTTAGCGGGAGCAGATACGCAGTATTTT.

This clonotype came up a few times. The rearrangement uses TRBV7-8 and TRBJ2-1; tentatively, D is TRBD1 (6 bases). V gave up 0 bases and J gave up 0 bases, with 12 bases separating them. Per germline, CDR1 SGHVS and CDR2 FQNEAQ. This CDR3 spans 17 amino acids. CDR3 nucleotide sequence: TGTGCCAGCAGCTTAGCACCCAGGGGTCTCTCCTACAATGAGCAGTTCTTC. As protein: CASSLAPRGLSYNEQFF.

This chain joins TRBV6-1 and TRBJ2-3, with 7 bases lining up with TRBD2. The CDR3 is made up of 14 amino acids. The germline CDR1 and CDR2 sequences are MNHNS and SASEGT. V trimming: 3 bases; J trimming: 4 bases; junction bases outside the gene matches: 4. The CDR3 protein is CASSDGLVSDTQYF. The CDR3 bases are TGTGCCAGCAGTGACGGACTAGTTTCAGATACGCAGTATTTT.

This clonotype was seen many times. V and J are TRBV20-1 and TRBJ1-1; a possible D gene is TRBD1 (6 bases). The germline gives CDR1 DFQATT, CDR2 SNEGSKA (reference sequence). V was clipped by 3 bases and J by 1 base, with 9 bases between them. CDR3 length equals 13 residues. The CDR3 DNA follows: TGCAGTGCTAGGGAGGACAGGAACACTGAAGCTTTCTTT. Its protein is CSAREDRNTEAFF.

This clonotype has only a few counts. The V gene is TRBV7-3, the J gene TRBJ2-1, with D tentatively TRBD2 (6 bases). Trimming shortened V by 2 bases and J by 9 bases, and 11 bases separated the two germline ends. This CDR3 is 13 amino acids long. The germline V gene has CDR1 SGHTA and CDR2 FQGTGA. The CDR3 here is CASSLGGSGEQFF. The DNA of the CDR3 is TGTGCCAGCAGCTTAGGGGGGTCTGGTGAGCAGTTCTTC.

This clonotype was detected a few times. The V and J genes are TRBV12-3 or TRBV12-4 and TRBJ1-3; D gene uncertain. Trimming took off 2 bases at V and 0 bases at J, with 11 bases between the two ends. This CDR3 is built from 16 residues. DNA of the CDR3: TGTGCCAGCAGTTTATTCCCAGGACGCTCTGGAAACACCATATATTTT. It codes for CASSLFPGRSGNTIYF.

V and J are TRBV28 and TRBJ1-4; 7 nucleotides line up with TRBD1. Germline V lookup: CDR1 MDHEN, CDR2 SYDVKM. The CDR3 has 13 residues. J was trimmed by 3 bases and V by 10 bases; bases with no gene match: 5. In nucleotides, the CDR3 is TGTGCCACCAGGACAGGACCTAATGAAAAACTGTTTTTT. It translates to CATRTGPNEKLFF.

The sample holds many counts of this clonotype. The V call is TRBV2, the J call TRBJ1-5; no firm D call. The CDR3 has 15 amino acids. Germline loops: CDR1 SNHLY, CDR2 FYNNEI. V lost 3 bases to trimming and J lost 0 bases, with 9 bases between them. The CDR3 loop reads CASSEWGNSNQPQHF. CDR3 nucleotides: TGTGCCAGCAGTGAGTGGGGAAATAGCAATCAGCCCCAGCATTTT.

This clonotype was recorded at least ten times. The rearrangement uses TRBV18 and TRBJ2-3, with D unclear. Trimming removed 0 bases from V and 4 bases from J, with 14 bases in between. Germline V CDR1 and CDR2: KGHSH, LQKENI. The CDR3 has 16 residues. CDR3 coding DNA: TGTGCCAGCTCACCACCGAGTAGAAGTTACGCAGATACGCAGTATTTT. This encodes CASSPPSRSYADTQYF.

This clonotype was seen many times. The genes are TRBV6-1 and TRBJ2-6; D might be TRBD1 (5 bases). The CDR3 is made up of 16 amino acids. Germline assignment: CDR1 MNHNS and CDR2 SASEGT. V lost 5 bases and J 2 bases, leaving 13 bases between the germline ends. CDR3 amino acids: CASSLTDITGANVLTF. CDR3 sequence (DNA): TGTGCCAGCAGTCTGACGGACATAACTGGGGCCAACGTCCTGACTTTC.

In nucleotides, the CDR3 is TGTGCCAGCAGCTTAGCATTGGACCCCCAGTTAGGCAACACTGAAGCTTTCTTT. This sequence encodes CASSLALDPQLGNTEAFF. The chain joins TRBV7-2 to TRBJ1-1; D is ambiguous. Germline V gene lookup returns CDR1 SGHTA and CDR2 FQGNSA. The CDR3 totals 18 residues. Trimming cost V 0 bases and J 2 bases, with 19 bases left between them.

This clonotype was picked up many times. This chain uses TRBV5-1 with TRBJ2-5, with 9 bases fitting TRBD2. The CDR3 length is 15 residues. V lost 0 bases, J lost 2 bases, and 2 bases stayed unmatched. From germline, CDR1 is SGHRS and CDR2 YFSETQ. CDR3 protein: CASSLVTSGQETQYF. The DNA for the CDR3 is TGCGCCAGCAGCTTGGTGACTAGCGGACAAGAGACCCAGTACTTC.

At least ten counts were recorded for this clonotype. V gene TRBV5-5 combines with J gene TRBJ2-7; D is possibly TRBD1 (6 bases). V gave up 0 bases and J gave up 5 bases, with 15 bases separating them. Germline loops: CDR1 SGHKS, CDR2 YYEKEE (reference sequence). CDR3 length: 15 residues. DNA of the CDR3: TGTGCCAGCAGCTTGGGAGCAGGGGTAAGGGACGAGCAGTACTTC. It encodes CASSLGAGVRDEQYF.

This chain joins TRBV7-9 and TRBJ1-2, with D perhaps TRBD1 (5 bases). The CDR3 is 15 residues long. Trimming left V 5 bases short and J 4 bases short, with 17 bases between. The V gene's germline CDR1 is SEHNR and CDR2 FQNEAQ (reference sequence). The CDR3 DNA sequence: TGTGCCAGCAGCAAACAGCTTTTAAGGGGCTATGGCTACACCTTC. Encoded protein: CASSKQLLRGYGYTF. Together with reference TRBV7-9 and TRBJ1-2, the CDR3 gives the full variable domain: DTGVSQNPRHKITKRGQNVTFRCDPISEHNRLYWYRQTLGQGPEFLTYFQNEAQLEKSRLLSDRFSAERPKGSFSTLEIQRTEQGDSAMYLCASSKQLLRGYGYTFGSGTRLTVV.

The sample holds many counts of this clonotype. The V gene is TRBV6-1, the J gene TRBJ1-1; the match to TRBD1 covers 7 bases. The length of the CDR3 is 13 residues. From germline, CDR1 is MNHNS and CDR2 SASEGT. The V gene end was trimmed by 9 bases and the J gene end by 1 base; junction bases not matched to a gene: 5. The CDR3 nucleotides read TGTGCCAGGGGGGGACAGCCGAACACTGAAGCTTTCTTT. Translating gives CARGGQPNTEAFF.